The TCR beta chain under discussion was sequenced for a study of blood T cells in healthy people across ages. The sample holds a few counts of this clonotype. Its antigen is not known. A J-beta primer mix and a sample-barcoded 5' primer were used in a second PCR of roughly 6 to 12 cycles. From the 5' RACE reads, TCRdb called clonotypes with MiXCR, one entry per CDR3 protein. The repertoire holds about 900,000 distinct CDR3 sequences, with roughly 48% as singletons. Regarding the study as a whole: There were more naive CD4+ cells and higher diversity in long-lived donors than in aged donors. Estimates drawn from one million T cells were deemed to understate diversity.

Each sample yielded at least 6 million isolated PBMCs. Germline CDR1 DFQATT, CDR2 SNEGSKA (reference sequence). The CDR3 sequence is 13 residues long. V usage is TRBV20-1 and J usage is TRBJ2-1; D remains unclear. The source of this sequence is a man aged 25 to 40 in good health. Sequencing input: blood. CDR3: CSSASLDYNEQFF. The CDR3 bases are TGCAGCTCGGCCTCTTTAGACTACAATGAGCAGTTCTTC.